This is a list of T cell receptor beta chains from one sample in a study of radiotherapy plus CTLA-4 blockade in lung cancer. Clones were sequenced by immunoSEQ multiplex PCR, and TCRdb holds only the in-frame ones, with some missing. The sample has about 50,000 clones, roughly two thirds seen once; the top ten hold 3% to 4.5%. The source material was peripheral blood, sampled from a patient treated with radiotherapy plus ipilimumab. The receptors shown here come from a human donor with non-small cell lung cancer who had a complete response to radiotherapy plus ipilimumab. CDR3s include the opening cysteine and the closing phenylalanine or tryptophan. D genes are given only for firm matches. Expanded clones are given a class, and other clones once, few, many or no size at all.

CASSISGGGRQPQHF	TGTGCCAGTAGTATTTCGGGAGGTGGACGACAGCCCCAGCATTTT	.	.	TRBV19	TRBJ1-5
CASSQGRGGGGRAPYTDTQYF	TGCGCCAGCAGCCAAGGCCGGGGCGGGGGCGGGAGGGCGCCCTACACAGATACGCAGTATTTT	TRBD2	once	TRBV4-1	TRBJ2-3
CASSLRPGVGPGNTIYF	TGTGCCAGCAGTTTACGTCCAGGGGTCGGGCCTGGAAACACCATATATTTT	.	.	TRBV27	TRBJ1-3
CSATTTNIQYF	TGCAGTGCAACGACTACAAACATTCAGTACTTC	.	.	TRBV20-1	TRBJ2-4
CSAESQETQYF	TGCAGTGCGGAGTCCCAAGAGACCCAGTACTTC	.	.	TRBV20-1	TRBJ2-5
CASSPSRGRLPEAFF	TGTGCCAGCAGCCCTTCCAGGGGGCGTTTACCTGAAGCTTTCTTT	TRBD1	.	TRBV7-2	TRBJ1-1
CASSLGTVEQYF	TGTGCCAGCAGCCTAGGGACAGTCGAGCAGTACTTC	TRBD1	.	TRBV5-6	TRBJ2-7
CASSPPGVTDTQYF	TGTGCCAGCTCACCACCCGGGGTTACAGATACGCAGTATTTT	.	.	TRBV18	TRBJ2-3
CASSVSGGKQPQHF	TGTGCCAGCAGCGTATCAGGGGGGAAGCAGCCCCAGCATTTT	TRBD1	.	TRBV7-2	TRBJ1-5
CASSPVGPTSSGNTIYF	TGTGCCAGCTCACCAGTCGGTCCTACGAGCTCTGGAAACACCATATATTTT	.	few	TRBV18	TRBJ1-3
CASSESQSDTQYF	TGTGCCAGCAGCGAGAGTCAATCGGATACGCAGTATTTT	.	.	TRBV2	TRBJ2-3
CSVRSGGETQYF	TGCAGCGTTCGTTCGGGGGGAGAGACCCAGTACTTC	TRBD2	.	TRBV29-1	TRBJ2-5
CASSLELAYNEQYF	TGTGCCAGCAGCTTGGAACTAGCTTACAACGAGCAGTACTTC	.	once	TRBV5-4	TRBJ2-7
CASREGGASNQPQHF	TGTGCCAGCAGGGAGGGAGGGGCGAGCAATCAGCCCCAGCATTTT	.	few	TRBV6-1	TRBJ1-5
CASTPPWASGRNTGELFF	TGTGCCAGCACTCCCCCGTGGGCTAGCGGGAGGAACACCGGGGAGCTGTTTTTT	TRBD2	.	TRBV5-4	TRBJ2-2
CASSLLAGQETQYF	TGTGCCAGCAGCTTGTTGGCAGGACAAGAGACCCAGTACTTC	.	few	TRBV5-6	TRBJ2-5
CASSGKGGVGEKLFF	TGTGCCAGCAGCGGAAAAGGGGGAGTGGGAGAAAAACTGTTTTTT	.	.	TRBV9	TRBJ1-4
CASSFYPAYEQYF	TGTGCCAGCAGCTTCTATCCCGCCTACGAGCAGTACTTC	.	.	TRBV7-9	TRBJ2-7